These 3 T cell receptor beta chains originate from one sample sequenced in a study of blood T cells in healthy people across ages. For the second PCR, which ran for about 7 to 12 cycles, a sample-barcoded 5' primer and a J-beta primer mix were used. Each CDR3 protein gets one entry after TCRdb re-called the 5' RACE reads with MiXCR. The sample records about 1.5 million distinct CDR3 sequences, roughly two fifths being singletons. The sequencing input was blood. The receptors stem from a woman younger than 35 in good health.

This clonotype turned up a few times. This rearrangement joins TRBV3-1 to TRBJ2-1; 8 bases line up with TRBD2. Germline loops: CDR1 LGHDT, CDR2 YNNKEL (reference sequence). CDR3 size: 13 residues. J lost 13 bases, V lost 3 bases, and 8 bases had no gene match. The CDR3 DNA sequence: TGTGCCAGCAGCCACGGTAGACTAGCGACTCAGTTCTTC. It yields the protein CASSHGRLATQFF.

This clonotype is a singleton in its sample. J is TRBJ2-7 and V is TRBV19, with D unresolved. Germline-derived CDR1 and CDR2 are LNHDA and SQIVND (reference sequence). Trimming removed 2 bases at V and 4 bases at J, with 15 bases between. The CDR3 totals 15 residues. As DNA, the CDR3 is TGTGCCAGTAGTATAATGTTAGACGGGCTGTACGAGCAGTACTTC. Protein: CASSIMLDGLYEQYF.

A note on this clonotype: This clone may be a read error of a much larger clone one base away. The CDR3 sequence: CSAELGALTDTQYF. In DNA, the CDR3 is TGCAGCGCTGAGCTAGGGGCCCTCACAGATACGCAGTATTTT. V usage is TRBV29-1 and J usage is TRBJ2-3; D is possibly TRBD1 (5 bases). CDR1 and CDR2 from the germline V gene are SQVTM and ANQGSEA. This CDR3 contains 14 residues. The germline V and J ends were trimmed by 7 bases and 2 bases, with 16 bases remaining between them.